This TCR beta chain was profiled in a study of T cell responses to AZD1222 COVID-19 vaccine. Overall study context: Second doses that came at about 4 or about 12 weeks were put together. General study points: Donors were largely white British and mainly female; clonal diversity was possibly underestimated. Of the AZD1222 recipients, only 5 to 7 were seropositive at baseline. Vaccination with two AZD1222 doses was followed by a rise in Spike-specific TCR breadth and depth.

Per the germline V gene, CDR1 is SGDLS and CDR2 is YYNGEE. V was clipped by 1 base and J by 2 bases, with 6 bases between them. The CDR3 runs 13 residues. On this clone itself: The antigen is undetermined.

Measured with immunoSEQ multiplex PCR; TCRdb has only the in-frame clones, and not every one. The sample yields over 85,000 clones, about 87% seen once. The material was peripheral blood, obtained on day 0 of AZD1222 vaccination. The sequence came from an adult in good health. The chain has TRBV9 and TRBJ1-2, with D uncertain. The CDR3 region is CASSVPLNYGYTF. The CDR3 DNA is TGTGCCAGCAGCGTACCCCTAAACTATGGCTACACCTTC.